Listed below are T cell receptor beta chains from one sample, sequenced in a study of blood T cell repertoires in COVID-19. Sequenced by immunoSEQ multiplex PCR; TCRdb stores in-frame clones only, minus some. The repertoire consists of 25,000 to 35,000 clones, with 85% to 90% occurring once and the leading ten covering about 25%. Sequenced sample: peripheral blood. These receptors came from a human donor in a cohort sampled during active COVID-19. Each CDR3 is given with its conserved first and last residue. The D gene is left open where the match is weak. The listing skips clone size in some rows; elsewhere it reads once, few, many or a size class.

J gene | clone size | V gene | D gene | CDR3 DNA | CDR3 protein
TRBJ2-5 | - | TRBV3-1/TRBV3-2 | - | TGTGCCAGTAAAATAAGAGGGCTCGCCCGGGAGACCCAGTACTTC | CASKIRGLARETQYF
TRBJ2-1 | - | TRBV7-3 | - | TGTGCCAGCAGCTTAGGTAGCGGTAATGAGCAGTTCTTC | CASSLGSGNEQFF
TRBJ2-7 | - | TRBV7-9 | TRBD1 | TGTGCCAGCAGCCCGGGGACAGCGTGGAAGAACCGCGAGCAGTACTTC | CASSPGTAWKNREQYF
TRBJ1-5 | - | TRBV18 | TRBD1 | TGTGCCAGCTCACTAGGACAGGGCAATCAGCCCCAGCATTTT | CASSLGQGNQPQHF
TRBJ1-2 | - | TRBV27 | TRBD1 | TGTGCCAGCAGACCCCCTGACAGGGTCTATGGCTACACCTTC | CASRPPDRVYGYTF
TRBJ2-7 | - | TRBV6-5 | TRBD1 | TGTGCCAGCACTCTCGGGGCAGTTGCAGGGGGAGAGCAGTACTTC | CASTLGAVAGGEQYF
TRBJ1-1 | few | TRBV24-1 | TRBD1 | TGTGCCACCAGTGCTAACCCGGGACAGGGGAACACTGAAGCTTTCTTT | CATSANPGQGNTEAFF
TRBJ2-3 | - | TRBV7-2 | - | TGTGCCAGCAGCTTTTGGGGGGTCCATGATTACACAGATACGCAGTATTTT | CASSFWGVHDYTDTQYF
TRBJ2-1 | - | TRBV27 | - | TGTGCCAGCAGTTTCTACCGGAGCTCCTACAATGAGCAGTTCTTC | CASSFYRSSYNEQFF
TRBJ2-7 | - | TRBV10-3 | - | TGTGCCATCAGTGATCTGGGCTGGGAGCAGTACTTC | CAISDLGWEQYF
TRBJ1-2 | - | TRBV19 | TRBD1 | TGTGCCAGTAGTACCCGAGACAGGGTTATTGGCTACACCTTC | CASSTRDRVIGYTF
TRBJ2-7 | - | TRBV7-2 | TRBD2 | TGTGCCAGCAGCTTGGACCTAGCGGGGGGCAACTACGAGCAGTACTTC | CASSLDLAGGNYEQYF
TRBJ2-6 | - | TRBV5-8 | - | TGTGCCAGCAGCCCCCGGACAGCCTCTGGGGCCAACGTCCTGACTTTC | CASSPRTASGANVLTF
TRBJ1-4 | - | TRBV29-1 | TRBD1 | TGCAGCGTCGTGACAGGGGGCGGTTTAGAAAAACTGTTTTTT | CSVVTGGGLEKLFF
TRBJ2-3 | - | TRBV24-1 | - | TGTGCCACCAGTGTTCGGGGGTATACGCAGTATTTT | CATSVRGYTQYF
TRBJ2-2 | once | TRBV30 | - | TGTGCCTGGAACCTAATTGGGGAGCTGTTTTTT | CAWNLIGELFF
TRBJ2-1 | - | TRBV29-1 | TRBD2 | TGCAGCGCCAAGCGGGGGGGCCCGAATGAGCAGTTCTTC | CSAKRGGPNEQFF
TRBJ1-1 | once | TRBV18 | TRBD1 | TGTGCCAGCTCACTCTTTTCCGGGACAGGGATTAACACTGAAGCTTTCTTT | CASSLFSGTGINTEAFF
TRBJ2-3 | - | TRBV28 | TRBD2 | TGTGCCAGCAGTGGGGCGGGGGGCGAAAGGATTACGCAGTATTTT | CASSGAGGERITQYF
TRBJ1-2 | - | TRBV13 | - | TGTGCCAGCAGCTTAGGCCAACTCCCCCACTATGGCTACACCTTC | CASSLGQLPHYGYTF
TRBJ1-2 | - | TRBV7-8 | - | TGTGCCAGCAGGGAGGGTGGCTATGGCTACACCTTC | CASREGGYGYTF
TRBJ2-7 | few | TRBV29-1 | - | TGCAGCGTTAGTACAGGACCCTACGAGCAGTACTTC | CSVSTGPYEQYF
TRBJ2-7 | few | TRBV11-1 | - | TGTGCCAGCAGCCCACGGAACGCTGGGCCGTACGAGCAGTACTTC | CASSPRNAGPYEQYF
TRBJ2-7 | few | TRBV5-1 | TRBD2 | TGCGCCAGCAGCCCTCCAGGGAGGGACTCCTACGAGCAGTACTTC | CASSPPGRDSYEQYF
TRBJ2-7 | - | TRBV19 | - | TGTGCCAGTAGTATAGGAGGGGGGGGGCCCTACGAGCAGTACTTC | CASSIGGGGPYEQYF
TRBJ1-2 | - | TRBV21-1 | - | TGTGCCAGCAGCCCAAGAGACAAGGGGGCCAACTATGGCTACACCTTC | CASSPRDKGANYGYTF
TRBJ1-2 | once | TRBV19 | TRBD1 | TGTGCCAGTAGTCCCAGACAGGGTCCCTATGGCTACACCTTC | CASSPRQGPYGYTF
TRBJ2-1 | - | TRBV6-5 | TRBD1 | TGTGCCAGCAGTTACTATGACAGGGATGAGCAGTTCTTC | CASSYYDRDEQFF
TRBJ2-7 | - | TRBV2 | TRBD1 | TGTGCCAGCAGACTGGACAGGTTCGACGAGCAGTACTTC | CASRLDRFDEQYF
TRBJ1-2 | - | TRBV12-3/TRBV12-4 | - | TGTGCCAGCAGTTTGGCCGGGGGGGGCAACTACACCTTC | CASSLAGGGNYTF
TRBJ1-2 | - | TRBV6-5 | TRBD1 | TGTGCCAGCAGGCCTAGATCCGGGACAGGGTCTGGCTACACCTTC | CASRPRSGTGSGYTF
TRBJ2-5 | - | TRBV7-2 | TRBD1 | TGTGCCAGCAGCTTAGCCCGACAGGGGGAGACCCAGTACTTC | CASSLARQGETQYF
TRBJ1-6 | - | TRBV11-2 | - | TGTGCCAGCAGCTCGGACAGCTATAATTCACCCCTCCACTTT | CASSSDSYNSPLHF
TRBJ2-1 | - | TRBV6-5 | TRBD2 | TGTGCCAGCAGTCCCGGGACTAGGAGCAATGAGCAGTTCTTC | CASSPGTRSNEQFF
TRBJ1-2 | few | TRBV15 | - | TGTGCCACCAGCAGAGAGACAGACAGACTCAATGGCTACACCTTC | CATSRETDRLNGYTF
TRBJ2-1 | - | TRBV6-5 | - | TGTGCCAGCAGCACGGGGGACTCCTACAATGAGCAGTTCTTC | CASSTGDSYNEQFF
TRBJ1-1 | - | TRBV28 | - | TGTGCCAGTATCGTGCGGACTGAAGCTTTCTTT | CASIVRTEAFF
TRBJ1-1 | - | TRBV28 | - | TGTGCCAGCAGTTTAGAGGTCCGGGGGGAGGAAGCTTTCTTT | CASSLEVRGEEAFF
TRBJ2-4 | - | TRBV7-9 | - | TGTGCCAGCAGCGACCAGGGGGCCAAAAACATTCAGTACTTC | CASSDQGAKNIQYF
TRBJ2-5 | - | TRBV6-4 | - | TGTGCCAGCAGTGACTCGTGGACAGAGAAACAAGAGACCCAGTACTTC | CASSDSWTEKQETQYF
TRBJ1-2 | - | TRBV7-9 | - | TGTGCCAGCAGCTCCCCCTCTCGGGCAGGGGATAGCTACACCTTC | CASSSPSRAGDSYTF
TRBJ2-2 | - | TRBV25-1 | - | TGTGCCAGCAGCGGAGGTCCTACAGGGATTTGGAACACCGGGGAGCTGTTTTTT | CASSGGPTGIWNTGELFF
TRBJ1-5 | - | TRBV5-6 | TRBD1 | TGTGCCAGCAGCATCGGACAGGGGCCAAATCAGCCCCAGCATTTT | CASSIGQGPNQPQHF
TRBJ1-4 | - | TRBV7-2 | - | TGTGCCAGCAGTTACAAGCCTCGCGGTGAAAAACTGTTTTTT | CASSYKPRGEKLFF
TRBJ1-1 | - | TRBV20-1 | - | TGCAGTGTTAGTACCGCAGGGTTGGCCACTGAAGCTTTCTTT | CSVSTAGLATEAFF